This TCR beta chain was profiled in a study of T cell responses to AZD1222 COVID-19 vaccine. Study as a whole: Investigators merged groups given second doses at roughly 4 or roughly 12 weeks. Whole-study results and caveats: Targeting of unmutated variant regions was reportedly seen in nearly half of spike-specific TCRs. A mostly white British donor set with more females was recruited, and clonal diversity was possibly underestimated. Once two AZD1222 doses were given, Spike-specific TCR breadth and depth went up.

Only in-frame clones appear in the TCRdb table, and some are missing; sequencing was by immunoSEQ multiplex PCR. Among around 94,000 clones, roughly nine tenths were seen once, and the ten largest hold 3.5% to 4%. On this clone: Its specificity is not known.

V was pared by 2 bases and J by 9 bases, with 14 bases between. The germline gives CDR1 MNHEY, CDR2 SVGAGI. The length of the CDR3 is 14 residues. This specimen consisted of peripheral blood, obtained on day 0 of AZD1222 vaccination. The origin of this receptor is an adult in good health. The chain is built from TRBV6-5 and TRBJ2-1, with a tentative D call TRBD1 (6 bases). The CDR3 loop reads CASSYETGSSEQFF. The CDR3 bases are TGTGCCAGCAGTTACGAAACAGGGAGCAGTGAGCAGTTCTTC.